The sequence of this T cell receptor beta chain was determined in a study of T cells after yellow fever vaccination. Study-wide results and caveats: The CD4 and CD8 compartments had a small share of their clonotypes in common. In FACS-sorted repertoires, abundant clonotypes from the bulk population could appear as contaminants. Weaker, the secondary response had a peak occurring faster, on day 5 versus 15.

A few counts support this clonotype. The antigen is undetermined. CDR1 is DFQATT and CDR2 is SNEGSKA in the germline V gene (reference sequence). V dropped 5 bases and J dropped 8; count of bases not matched to a gene: 12. The CDR3 is 14 amino acids. Template-switching 5'RACE yielded the TCR cDNA; a universal primer site and UMIs were added in the process. A single record per CDR3 protein comes from TCRdb applying MiXCR to the 5' RACE reads. The sample lists 500,000 to 650,000 distinct CDR3 sequences, about 15% occurring once. The receptor was derived from a young man who received the YFV17D yellow fever vaccine. The chain recombines TRBV20-1 with TRBJ2-4, with TRBD2 matching 7 bases. The sequenced sample was PBMCs, obtained 4 to 6 days after the first yellow fever vaccination. In nucleotides, the CDR3 is TGCAGTGCTCCCGGGGAGGGTCAGAGGGACATTCAGTACTTC. Translation: CSAPGEGQRDIQYF.